This T cell receptor beta chain stems from a study of memory CD4+ T cells and cytomegalovirus serostatus (dated by TCRdb to about 2019). Background for the entire study: The cohort included around 35 healthy adults from Belgium, of whom 9 were CMV seropositive and about 25 were CMV seronegative. The study sequenced CD4+ memory TCRbeta repertoires of a Belgian cohort with known cytomegalovirus serostatus to replicate a published TCR-based CMV serostatus classifier. General findings and caveats noted by the study authors: Unlike the original study, which covered naive and memory CD4+ and CD8+ populations, the Belgian study sequenced only CD4+CD45RO+ memory cells. The results were interpreted as suggesting that the CMV-associated TCR signature is largely present in the CD4+ memory repertoire. Among the 150 to 200 previously reported CMV-associated TCRbeta sequences, over 65 showed up in the CD4+ memory repertoires, with each one found in between one and five individuals. On the Belgian cohort, the classifier based on the original framework reached a median bootstrapped AUC of about 0.96, with a 95% CI of 0.76-1.00. For CMV serostatus prediction, a median bootstrapped AUC of 0.95 was reached with the original framework, and a median bootstrapped AUC of approximately 0.89 was reached with a US-trained random forest.

Inclusive of the bounding cysteine and phenylalanine, the CDR3 is 14 residues long. The only DNA kept is the CDR3, 42 bases in frame from the first base. CDR1 and CDR2 (SGHRS, YFSETQ) derive from the germline V gene. V is pruned by 7 bases and J by 5 bases, leaving 11 bases of the junction without a gene match. A FACSAria II was used to sort memory CD4+ T cells, defined as single viable CD3+CD4+CD8-CD45RO+ cells. CMV serostatus was determined with a Roche Elecsys assay detecting serum IgG against CMV pp150, pp28, p38 and p52. After the samples were thawed, total CD4+ T cells were enriched through positive selection using CD4 magnetic microbeads. The samples came from a different study that was designed specifically to examine the CD4+ T cell memory repertoire. Peripheral blood mononuclear cells were isolated and cryopreserved according to standard operating procedures, and serum was kept at -80 degrees C. Staining used CD3-PerCP (BW264/56), CD4-APC (RPA-T4), CD45RO-PE (UCHT1) and CD8-Pacific Orange (3B5) antibodies, with Sytox blue excluding non-viable cells.

The Quick-DNA Microprep Kit was used to extract genomic DNA from the sorted cells. Amplification of TCRbeta DNA was done with the immunoSEQ hsTCRbeta kit, following the protocol from the manufacturer. An Illumina MiSeq instrument was used to sequence the TCRbeta libraries. The original methods were these. Following removal of out-of-frame sequences, around 2.4 million distinct TCRbeta sequences were retained, with an average of roughly 70,000 per individual. Two values were used to score each individual: the count of 164 previously reported CMV-associated TCRbeta sequences and the total count of productive distinct TCRbeta sequences. A beta-binomial model was reimplemented in Python, and random forests from scikit-learn, run with default parameters, were trained on data from the US cohort. Classifier performance on the Belgian cohort was summarized as median AUC with percentile confidence intervals calculated over 10,000 bootstrap iterations. TCRdb's version of the immuneACCESS table is confined to in-frame rearrangements and falls short of the full clone set. An unresolved V gene accounts for under half of the shortfall where checked; the remainder is of unknown origin. V, J and clone size reflect that table, while D and trimming were determined from the DNA. Counted in this sample were 65,000 to 95,000 clones; over 80% of them appeared once. Roughly 0.8% of the sample is held by the ten biggest clonotypes.

With respect to this clone: Its antigen specificity is not known. Base qualities are not provided; no much larger clone lies one nucleotide away.

The sequenced sample consisted of memory CD4+ T cells from blood. The chain is assembled from TRBV5-1 and TRBJ1-1, with 7 central nucleotides matching TRBD1. This receptor was identified in an adult in good health and CMV-seronegative. The encoded CDR3 is CASGGMQGGTEAFF. At the DNA level, the sequence is TGCGCCAGCGGTGGAATGCAGGGGGGAACTGAAGCTTTCTTT.